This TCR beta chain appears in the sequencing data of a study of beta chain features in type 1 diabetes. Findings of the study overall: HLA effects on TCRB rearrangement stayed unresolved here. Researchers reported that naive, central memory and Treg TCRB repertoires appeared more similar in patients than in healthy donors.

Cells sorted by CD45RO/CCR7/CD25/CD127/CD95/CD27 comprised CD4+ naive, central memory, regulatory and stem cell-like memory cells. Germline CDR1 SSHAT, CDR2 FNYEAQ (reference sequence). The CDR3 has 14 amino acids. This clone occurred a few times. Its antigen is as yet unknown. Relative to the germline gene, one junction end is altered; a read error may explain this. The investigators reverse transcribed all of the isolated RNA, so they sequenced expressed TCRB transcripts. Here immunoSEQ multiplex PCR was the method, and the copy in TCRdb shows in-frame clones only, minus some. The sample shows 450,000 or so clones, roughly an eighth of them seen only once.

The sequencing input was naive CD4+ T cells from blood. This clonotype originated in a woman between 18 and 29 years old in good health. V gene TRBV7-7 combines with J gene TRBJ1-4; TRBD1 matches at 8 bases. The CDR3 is CASSSGTGDGKLFF. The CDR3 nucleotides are TGTGCTAGCAGCTCCGGGACAGGTGATGGAAAACTGTTTTTT. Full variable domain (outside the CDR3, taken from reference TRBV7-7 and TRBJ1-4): GAGVSQSPRYKVTKRGQDVTLRCDPISSHATLYWYQQALGQGPEFLTYFNYEAQPDKSGLPSDRFSAERPEGSISTLTIQRTEQRDSAMYRCASSSGTGDGKLFFGSGTQLSVL.